This entry is about one T cell receptor (beta chain). Its antigen is unknown. Base qualities are not at hand, and no much larger clone is one base apart. Only healthy Caucasian donors were included. Three pairs of female monozygotic twins, all aged about 18 to 30 years, made up the twin cohort. Peripheral blood mononuclear cells were the source from which RNA for the TCR libraries was isolated. The trim is 3 bases for V and 4 bases for J, with a gap of 6 bases between the germline ends. The germline V gene (reference sequence) provides CDR1 LNHDA and CDR2 SQIVND. CDR3 length: 13 amino acids, cysteine to phenylalanine. CDR3 DNA only is kept here, 39 bases in frame from base 1. Library preparation employed 5' RACE. TCRdb records Illumina HiSeq 2000 as the sequencer. Template switching added a universal primer binding site, and the final cDNA carried a unique molecular identifier that allowed TCR cDNA molecules to be counted accurately. Specific primers in the conserved constant-segment region were used to synthesize first-strand cDNA for the TCR alpha and beta chains. To control for contamination, every cDNA library carried two barcodes: a SMART-Mk sample barcode plus Illumina barcodes. TruSeq adapter sequences along with Illumina sample barcodes were introduced in two successive PCR steps. TCR alpha and beta cDNA libraries were sequenced on the Illumina HiSeq platform with custom primers. In the paper's pipeline: MiGEC processed the raw reads to extract unique molecular identifiers, while MiXCR was used to determine the CDR3 positions. For each individual, recombination models were inferred using an EM algorithm with the repgenHMM and IGoR tools. The analysis of shared clonotypes was done with the tcR package in R, with sharing normalized by the product of cloneset sizes. Out-of-frame nonproductive sequences were analyzed to study raw recombination free of thymic and clonal selection effects. TCRdb's own reprocessing of the public reads used fastp at Q25 and MiXCR and kept productive beta chains. Here each entry gathers all rows of one CDR3 protein and keeps the most common genes and DNA. Here the V and J calls rest on TCRdb's processing, not on the authors' analysis. The sample includes 700,000 or so distinct CDR3 sequences, with 8% to 9% observed a single time. Approximately 0.94% of the sample is held by the ten biggest clonotypes.

The data originate from a study of identical twins (dated by TCRdb to about 2016). Broadly, across the study: TCR alpha and beta repertoires from monozygotic twins, unrelated adults of various ages and cord blood were deep-sequenced to test whether fetal clonotypes persist. To rule out contamination, replicate twin experiments were performed at different times with different library preparation protocols.

The study at large found these results: Because the same donors could not be followed over many years, conclusions were based on cross-sectional statistical analysis. Compared with coincidental sharing between unrelated individuals, out-of-frame TCR alpha sequences shared between twins showed an excess of sequences with low generation probability. Fewer insertions were carried by abundant cord blood beta clonotypes, a similar but weaker trend appeared in young adult naive repertoires, and no such trend appeared in memory repertoires. In beta out-of-frame sequences, excess twin sharing was weaker, because having fewer shared sequences lowered the signal-to-noise ratio. In monozygotic twins, out-of-frame TCR alpha sharing was systematically underestimated by recombination models, although the models agreed with sharing between unrelated individuals. Invariant T cells such as MAIT and iNKT could partly confound zero-insertion analyses, though diverse VJ usage argued against this for most clonotypes.

This sample was also put to use in a study of yellow fever vaccine responses in identical twins. Per the second study: The T cell response to vaccination in identical twins was reported by the authors to appear partly convergent and partly personalized. Focusing on identical twins, the study followed the T cell clones that responded to the vaccine, and did so with precision.

The sequence is built from TRBV19 and TRBJ2-2, with no D gene named confidently. The specimen was PBMCs. The receptor comes from a woman younger than 35 in good health. The DNA sequence follows: TGTGCCAGTAGTATTGCTGGCACCGGGGAGCTGTTTTTT. Its amino acids are CASSIAGTGELFF.